The subject of this entry is one T cell receptor beta chain. Libraries were prepared by immunoSEQ multiplex PCR; TCRdb keeps only in-frame clonotypes and omits some of them. Found here are about 63,000 clones, roughly 70% of them singletons; the top ten hold 4.7%. The data were taken from a study of T cells in tumors after PD-1 blockade. The V gene end was trimmed by 8 bases and the J gene end by 6 bases; junction bases not matched to a gene: 13. The V gene's germline CDR1 is GTSNPN and CDR2 SVGIG (reference sequence). CDR3 size: 17 residues. The rearrangement uses TRBV30 and TRBJ2-2; TRBD2 matches 15 bases. This clonotype was sampled from a human donor with basal cell carcinoma. This material consisted of PBMCs, taken after anti-PD-1 treatment. The CDR3 DNA reads TGTGCCAGCCTTCAAAGGGGACTAGCGGGGGGCGCCGGGGAGCTGTTTTTT. The encoded protein is CASLQRGLAGGAGELFF.